Below are 17 T cell receptor beta chains sequenced from a single sample in a study of human T cells and chemical hapten exposure. As for time point: patch test 2, 6 weeks after DPC sensitization. Specified treatment: therapeutic diphenylcyclopropenone sensitization with weekly scalp DPC. TCRdb re-called the RACE reads with MiXCR, one entry per CDR3 protein. The sample records tens of thousands of distinct CDR3 sequences, 10% being singletons. The material was whole blood, obtained in connection with sensitization to the hapten diphenylcyclopropenone (DPC). The source is a woman aged 45 to 65 with alopecia areata. Some clones in this sample may be carry-over from other donors' samples.

The rearrangement uses TRBV7-2 and TRBJ2-2, with 12 bases aligning to TRBD2. This CDR3 has 18 amino acids. V was clipped by 6 bases and J by 0 bases; unmatched bases: 8. Germline V lookup: CDR1 SGHTA, CDR2 FQGNSA. The CDR3 loop reads CASSGGTSGPPNTGELFF. CDR3 bases: TGTGCCAGCAGTGGAGGGACTAGCGGGCCCCCGAACACCGGGGAGCTGTTTTTT.

There are many counts of this clonotype. The V gene is TRBV5-6, the J gene TRBJ2-3; 14 bases line up with TRBD2. Germline V CDR1 and CDR2: SGHDT, YYEEEE. J lost 1 base, V lost 0 bases, and 16 bases had no gene match. The CDR3 totals 22 residues. The DNA of the CDR3 is TGTGCCAGCAGCTTGGATCGGACTAGCGGGAGGCTGGGACGGCCGCGCACAGATACGCAGTATTTT. Protein sequence: CASSLDRTSGRLGRPRTDTQYF.

This clonotype was seen more than once but under ten times. The J gene is TRBJ2-7, the V gene TRBV2; perhaps D is TRBD1 or TRBD2 (5 bases each). CDR3 length: 14 amino acids. Germline CDR1 reads SNHLY; CDR2 reads FYNNEI. Trimming removed 2 bases at V and 6 bases at J, with 14 bases between. The CDR3, as DNA: TGTGCCAGCAGTGAATTAGTAGCTGGGGGCGAGCAGTACTTC. It is translated as CASSELVAGGEQYF.

In DNA, the CDR3 is TGCGCCAGCAGCTTGGAACCGACAGGGGTCTGGGGGGCCACTAGCACAGATACGCAGTATTTT. Translating gives CASSLEPTGVWGATSTDTQYF. This sequence joins TRBV5-1 and TRBJ2-3; 8 bases agree with TRBD1. Germline CDR1 is SGHRS and CDR2 is YFSETQ. The CDR3 is made up of 21 amino acids. V trimming: 0 bases; J trimming: 0 bases; junction bases outside the gene matches: 18.

Many counts were recorded for this clonotype. V and J are TRBV12-3 or TRBV12-4 and TRBJ2-7; 9 positions match TRBD1. V lost 1 base to trimming and J lost 5 bases; unmatched junction nucleotides: 18. CDR3 length: 19 amino acids. CDR3 residues: CASSLVFGSGTGKRDEQYF. DNA for the CDR3: TGTGCCAGCAGTTTAGTCTTTGGAAGTGGGACAGGGAAGCGAGACGAGCAGTACTTC.

This clonotype was seen ten or more times. CDR3 in amino acids: CASSLAVWTEAFF. The CDR3 nucleotides read TGTGCCAGCAGTTTAGCGGTATGGACTGAAGCTTTCTTT. This chain links TRBV12-3 or TRBV12-4 with TRBJ1-1; D is unclear. The CDR3 runs to 13 residues. The V gene lost 0 bases and the J gene lost 5 bases, with 7 bases spanning the gap.

The rearrangement uses TRBV7-9 and TRBJ1-2; 10 positions match TRBD1. The junction had 7 bases not matched to a gene; V was cut back by 5 bases and J by 4 bases. This CDR3 is built from 15 residues. Germline V gives CDR1 SEHNR, CDR2 FQNEAQ (reference sequence). The chain's CDR3 is CASSRDRGWAYGYTF. As DNA, the CDR3 is TGTGCCAGCAGCAGGGACAGGGGCTGGGCCTATGGCTACACCTTC.

Ten or more counts support this clonotype. The V gene is TRBV29-1, the J gene TRBJ2-5; 7 bases are shared with TRBD1. V shed 6 bases and J 5 bases; nucleotides not matched to a gene: 6. Germline V lookup: CDR1 SQVTM, CDR2 ANQGSEA. This CDR3 contains 12 residues. CDR3: CSVTTGVETQYF. CDR3 DNA: TGCAGCGTCACAACAGGGGTGGAGACCCAGTACTTC.

This clonotype was counted ten times or more. The V call is TRBV7-2, the J call TRBJ2-1; 10 bases agree with TRBD2. Per the germline V gene, CDR1 is SGHTA and CDR2 is FQGNSA. The CDR3 sequence is 15 residues long. J lost 7 bases, V lost 4 bases, and 7 bases had no gene match. The CDR3 sequence: CASSSRTSGVNEQFF. The CDR3 nucleotides read TGTGCCAGCAGCTCGAGGACTAGCGGCGTAAATGAGCAGTTCTTC.

This clonotype showed up many times. This chain connects TRBV19 to TRBJ2-1; 12 bases align to TRBD2. After removal of 1 base from V and 6 bases from J, the junction contained 4 bases not matched to a gene. Germline assignment: CDR1 LNHDA and CDR2 SQIVND (reference sequence). This CDR3 spans 16 amino acids. The DNA for the CDR3 is TGTGCCAGTAGTATAGCAATGGGACTAGCGGGCAATGAGCAGTTCTTC. Residues: CASSIAMGLAGNEQFF.

The sample holds a few counts of this clonotype. The V gene is TRBV5-1, the J gene TRBJ2-5; 13 bases line up with TRBD2. The trim removed 3 bases at V and 5 bases at J, leaving 7 bases unmatched. CDR1 and CDR2 from the germline V gene are SGHRS and YFSETQ. This CDR3 comprises 16 residues. The CDR3: CASSSMGLAGMETQYF. CDR3 nucleotide sequence: TGCGCCAGCAGCTCGATGGGACTAGCGGGGATGGAGACCCAGTACTTC.

At least ten counts were recorded for this clonotype. The J gene is TRBJ2-1, the V gene TRBV10-2, with 11 bases lining up with TRBD2. Trimming took 2 bases from V and 1 from J; bases not matched to a gene: 4. This CDR3 is built from 17 residues. Germline lookup yields CDR1 WSHSY and CDR2 SAAADI. DNA for the CDR3: TGCGCCAGCAGTGAGGGGTTAGCGGGAGGGTCCTACAATGAGCAGTTCTTC. Translation gives CASSEGLAGGSYNEQFF.

This clonotype was counted ten times or more. V usage is TRBV19 and J usage is TRBJ1-6; unclear D gene. This CDR3 comprises 15 residues. Germline V gene lookup returns CDR1 LNHDA and CDR2 SQIVND (reference sequence). V was pared by 4 bases and J by 8 bases, with 15 bases between. The CDR3 coding sequence is TGTGCCAGTAGTACCACGGGTCGGACGGATTCACCCCTCCACTTT. This gives the protein CASSTTGRTDSPLHF.

This clonotype was observed once. A much larger clonotype is one base distant, so this may be a read error. The chain is built from TRBV3-1 and TRBJ1-5; D gene unclear. There are 16 residues in the CDR3. CDR1 and CDR2 from the germline V gene are LGHDT and YNNKEL (reference sequence). V gave up 1 base and J gave up 7 bases, with 17 bases separating them. The CDR3 loop is CASSQGVPRAKQPQHF. CDR3 DNA sequence: TGTGCCAGCAGCCAAGGGGTTCCCCGGGCTAAACAGCCCCAGCATTTT.

The chain is built from TRBV5-1 and TRBJ1-1, with TRBD1 matching over 10 bases. CDR1 and CDR2 from the germline V gene are SGHRS and YFSETQ. This CDR3 is 15 amino acids long. J gave up 1 base and V 4 bases, and 4 bases lay outside the gene matches. Here the CDR3 reads CASSVTGGWNTEAFF. The CDR3 DNA reads as TGCGCCAGCAGCGTGACAGGGGGCTGGAACACTGAAGCTTTCTTT.

This clonotype was counted many times. This chain links TRBV4-2 with TRBJ2-7; D remains unclear. Germline values: CDR1 LGHNA, CDR2 YNFKEQ. The CDR3 has 15 residues. Deletions cut 2 bases from V and 0 bases from J, with 11 bases between. The CDR3 loop is CASSQQRIDSYEQYF. In DNA form, the CDR3 reads TGTGCCAGCAGCCAACAGAGGATCGACTCCTACGAGCAGTACTTC.

Notes on this clonotype: With a much larger clone just one base away, this may be a read error. The genes are TRBV2 and TRBJ1-1, with a weak D call TRBD1 (6 bases). Per the germline V gene, CDR1 is SNHLY and CDR2 is FYNNEI. The CDR3 length is 14 residues. CDR3 sequence: CAGRVGQSNTEAFF. The DNA of the CDR3 is TGTGCCGGCAGAGTTGGACAGTCGAACACTGAAGCTTTCTTT.